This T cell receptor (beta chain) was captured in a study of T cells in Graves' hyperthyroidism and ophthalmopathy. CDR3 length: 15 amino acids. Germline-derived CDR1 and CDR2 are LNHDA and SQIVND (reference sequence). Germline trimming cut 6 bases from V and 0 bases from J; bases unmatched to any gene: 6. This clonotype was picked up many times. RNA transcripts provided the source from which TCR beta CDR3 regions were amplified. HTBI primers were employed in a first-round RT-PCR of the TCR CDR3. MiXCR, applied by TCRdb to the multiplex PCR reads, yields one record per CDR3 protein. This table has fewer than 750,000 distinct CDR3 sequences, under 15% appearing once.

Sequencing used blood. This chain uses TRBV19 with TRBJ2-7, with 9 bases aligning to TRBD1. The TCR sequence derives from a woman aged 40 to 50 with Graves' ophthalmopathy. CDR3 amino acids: CASRPGTGISYEQYF. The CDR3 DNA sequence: TGTGCCAGTAGACCCGGGACAGGGATCTCCTACGAGCAGTACTTC. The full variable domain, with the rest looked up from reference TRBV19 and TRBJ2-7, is DGGITQSPKYLFRKEGQNVTLSCEQNLNHDAMYWYRQDPGQGLRLIYYSQIVNDFQKGDIAEGYSVSREKKESFPLTVTSAQKNPTAFYLCASRPGTGISYEQYFGPGTRLTVT.